This T cell receptor (beta chain) was identified in a study of blood T cell repertoires in COVID-19 (dated by TCRdb to the early 2020s). In the study overall: Samples from collaborators originated in the United States, Italy and Spain and spanned both the acute and convalescent phases of COVID-19. The material from the prospective study consisted of cDNA or gDNA derived from T cells, B-cell-depleted T cells, or PBMCs. Subjects who had been exposed to COVID-19, were actively infected with it, or had recovered from it provided the deeply sampled blood TCRbeta repertoires that made up the dataset. The repertoires were released in a freely available public database meant as a resource for research on the immune response to SARS-CoV-2. Samples came from the ongoing ImmuneRACE study (first 160 participants) plus 1,254 subjects from 6 global collaborators. A de-identified subject ID, COVID-19 status, age in years and sex were almost always included in the sample metadata. HLA class I and class II types, where available, came from metadata supplied by the sample provider rather than from assay-based typing. Study-wide conclusions, independent of this receptor: How much clinical and demographic metadata was included differed by source and by participant, and the metadata was provided uncurated.

The CDR3 starts with the cysteine, ends with the phenylalanine, and has 17 residues. CDR3 DNA is the only sequence kept; it has 51 bases, read in frame from the first base. In the germline V gene, CDR1 corresponds to LGHNA and CDR2 to YNFKEQ. The V and J ends are trimmed by 1 base and 4 bases, leaving 20 bases between them. Collaborating institutions collected whole blood in K2EDTA tubes following their own protocols. For TCRbeta analysis, collaborator samples were shipped as frozen whole blood, as isolated PBMCs, or as DNA extracted from either sample type. TCRbeta CDR3 regions were amplified from genomic DNA by means of the immunoSEQ Assay, a bias-controlled multiplex PCR. On the authors' methods: The number of nucleated cells in each sample was estimated from the amplification of reference gene primers within the assay. To quantify the absolute abundance of each unique TCRbeta CDR3 rearrangement, sequence reads were collapsed and filtered. For each sample, productive Simpson clonality was calculated by taking the square root of Simpson's diversity index across productive rearrangements. In its TCRdb copy, this immuneACCESS table keeps in-frame sequences only and misses some clones. Where compared with another copy, unresolved V genes explain less than half of these, and the others have no known cause. That table gives V, J and clone size, and the DNA gave D and trimming. This sample is represented by some 160,000 clones; around 85% of them were singletons. The ten largest clonotypes hold roughly 4.1% of the sample.

This clone was seen a single time. No antigen is known for it. No base quality information exists; no much larger clone differs at one position. The sequence derives from a woman in her 70s with acute or convalescent COVID-19. The sequence is built from TRBV4-2 and TRBJ2-7; TRBD1 is a possible D gene, resting on 6 matching bases. The sequencing input was peripheral blood. The nucleotide sequence reads as follows: TGTGCCAGCAGCCAAGGGGGACGCAACGTGGGGGCGTACGAGCAGTACTTC. Its protein product is CASSQGGRNVGAYEQYF.